This TCR beta chain derives from a study of CD8+CD57+ T cells in acquired aplastic anemia (dated by TCRdb to 2016 to 2019). The study in broad terms: On average, sorted CD4+ and CD8+ cells yielded approximately 3 ug of extracted DNA, with a range of roughly 0.18 to 27.4 ug. Findings and caveats that apply to the study as a whole: No significant difference in CD8+ Simpson's diversity was found between patients and healthy controls (P=0.060). Although some 28 CD8+ CDR3 sequences were shared by patients and controls, these sequences appeared highly expressed in patients and within the immunodominant clones of patients.

In the case of this clonotype: Its cognate antigen has yet to be identified. Base qualities are not provided; no much larger clone lies one nucleotide away.

The cysteine opens and the phenylalanine closes a CDR3 of 13 amino acids. The sequence is cut down to CDR3 DNA, 39 bases in frame from base 1. CDR1 and CDR2 (LNHDA, SQIVND) derive from the germline V gene (reference sequence). V was cut back by 6 bases and J by 4 bases, leaving a gap of 13 bases between them. The study deep-sequenced TCR repertoires of sorted CD4+ and CD8+ blood T cells from severe aplastic anemia patients and healthy subjects. Ficoll-Paque density gradient centrifugation was used to isolate peripheral blood mononuclear cells. CD4+ and CD8+ T cells were sorted by FACS or magnetic beads before DNA extraction. Genomic DNA was used as template for profiling of TCR beta VDJ combinations and CDR3 sequences. An Illumina HiSeq 2000 was the platform used for TCR repertoire sequencing. On the study's bioinformatics: Repertoire assessment relied on Simpson's diversity index, CDR3 size and DJ length profiles, and TRBV/TRBJ rearrangement plots. The immunodominant clone was defined as the most abundant DNA sequence in deep sequencing data. CDR3 amino acid sequences were screened for sharing across subjects and compared with published repertoires and the VDJdb database. The public sequencing data were trimmed at Q25 with fastp and processed into clonotypes with MiXCR by TCRdb, which kept only in-frame beta chains. Each CDR3 protein appears once, grouped with its most common genes and DNA. Clone size and V and J calls follow TCRdb, not the original study. The sample table holds more than 150,000 distinct CDR3 sequences, of which 50% to 75% were seen once. 40% to 55% of the sample lies in the top ten.

The origin of this receptor is a human donor with severe aplastic anemia or a healthy control (not recorded which). The sequencing sample was made of sorted CD4+, CD8+, or CD8+CD57+ T cells (not recorded which) from PBMCs. The sequence joins TRBV19 to TRBJ2-7, with no reliable assignment of the D segment. At the DNA level, the sequence is TGTGCCAGTAGCGACCGTCCAACATACGAGCAGTACTTC. This gives the protein CASSDRPTYEQYF.